The rows below give T cell receptor beta chains drawn from one sample of a study of breast tumors, draining lymph nodes, adjacent tissues. In TCRdb, the multiplex PCR reads were re-called with MiXCR into one record per CDR3 protein. Among fewer than 25,000 distinct CDR3 sequences listed, about 41% were seen once. The sample taken for sequencing was breast tumor tissue. All receptors come from a female donor with breast cancer. Some clones in this sample may be carry-over from other donors' samples. The CDR3 runs from the conserved cysteine through the conserved F or W. D genes are given only for firm matches. Rows give clone size only sometimes, using once, few, many, or a class for an expanded clone.

v_call	cdr3_length	d_call	j_call	clone_size	cdr3_aa	cdr3_nt
TRBV27	14	NA	TRBJ1-6	NA	CASSFRQGNSPLHF	TGTGCCAGCAGTTTTCGGCAGGGAAATTCACCCCTCCACTTT
TRBV10-3	14	NA	TRBJ1-2	many	CAISALQGYYGYTF	TGTGCCATCAGTGCCCTCCAGGGGTACTATGGCTACACCTTC
TRBV20-1	13	NA	TRBJ2-7	NA	CSAKGRVSYEQYF	TGCAGTGCTAAGGGACGGGTGTCCTACGAGCAGTACTTC
TRBV7-6	13	NA	TRBJ2-1	NA	CASSFGVNNEQFF	TGTGCCAGCAGCTTTGGGGTAAACAATGAGCAGTTCTTC
TRBV10-3	19	TRBD1	TRBJ1-6	NA	CAISDIPGTGSSYNSPLHF	TGTGCCATCAGTGATATCCCCGGGACAGGGAGCTCCTATAATTCACCCCTCCACTTT
TRBV6-6	12	NA	TRBJ2-7	NA	CASSYSIYEQYF	TGTGCCAGCAGTTACTCGATCTACGAGCAGTACTTC
TRBV5-1	12	NA	TRBJ2-3	NA	CASSSQGDTQYF	TGCGCCAGCAGTTCTCAAGGAGATACGCAGTATTTT
TRBV7-2	16	NA	TRBJ2-1	NA	CASSLGGGTRGHEQFF	TGTGCCAGCAGCTTAGGAGGAGGGACAAGAGGCCATGAGCAGTTCTTC
TRBV7-9	19	TRBD2	TRBJ2-3	NA	CASSYPGLAGGGFPDTQYF	TGTGCCAGCAGCTATCCGGGACTAGCGGGAGGCGGGTTCCCAGATACGCAGTATTTT
TRBV2	15	NA	TRBJ2-3	many	CASGAGTGSTDTQYF	TGTGCCAGCGGTGCCGGGACCGGTAGCACAGATACGCAGTATTTT
TRBV5-1	14	NA	TRBJ1-6	NA	CASSTNREKSPLHF	TGCGCCAGCAGCACCAACAGGGAGAAATCCCCCCTCCACTTT
TRBV5-1	15	NA	TRBJ2-7	once	CASSLGAGPSYEQYF	TGTGCCAGCAGCTTAGGGGCAGGACCTAGCTACGAGCAGTACTTC
TRBV4-1	17	TRBD2	TRBJ2-1	NA	CASSQEPGTSGPNEQFF	TGCGCCAGCAGCCAGGAACCCGGGACTAGCGGACCTAATGAGCAGTTCTTC
TRBV5-1	15	TRBD2	TRBJ2-7	once	CASRVAGGFSYEQYF	TGCGCCAGCAGAGTAGCGGGGGGCTTTTCCTACGAGCAGTACTTC
TRBV12-5	16	TRBD1	TRBJ2-7	NA	CASGLVQGAVAYEQYF	TGTGCTAGTGGTTTGGTTCAGGGGGCAGTGGCCTACGAGCAGTACTTC
TRBV7-2	13	TRBD1	TRBJ1-2	few	CASSIQGFSGYTF	TGTGCCAGCAGCATACAGGGGTTTTCGGGCTACACCTTC
TRBV7-3	15	NA	TRBJ2-3	NA	CASSLTAGPTDTQYF	TGTGCCAGCAGCTTAACCGCGGGGCCAACAGATACGCAGTATTTT
TRBV5-1	13	NA	TRBJ1-2	NA	CASSFGTSYGYTF	TGCGCCAGCAGCTTCGGGACATCTTATGGCTACACCTTC
TRBV30	14	NA	TRBJ2-6	medium-sized	CAWTKESGANVLTF	TGTGCCTGGACTAAAGAATCTGGGGCCAACGTCCTGACTTTC
TRBV20-1	15	NA	TRBJ2-6	medium-sized	CSARDWRTGANVLTF	TGCAGTGCTAGAGATTGGAGGACGGGGGCCAACGTCCTGACTTTC
TRBV19	14	NA	TRBJ2-2	NA	CVSSLGPNTGELFF	TGTGTCAGTAGTCTTGGCCCTAACACCGGGGAGCTGTTTTTT
TRBV11-3	18	TRBD1	TRBJ2-7	NA	CASSLYTTGRGGSYEQYF	TGTGCCAGCAGCTTATACACGACAGGGCGAGGAGGCTCTTACGAGCAGTACTTC
TRBV5-4	15	TRBD2	TRBJ2-1	NA	CASSLTGGAYDEQFF	TGTGCCAGCAGCTTGACCGGGGGGGCGTACGATGAGCAGTTCTTC
TRBV5-5	15	TRBD1	TRBJ1-1	NA	CASSLSLGQGLGSFF	TGTGCCAGCAGCTTGTCCCTCGGACAGGGCCTTGGGTCTTTCTTT
TRBV7-9	15	TRBD1	TRBJ2-5	medium-sized	CASSQSRTGGETQYF	TGTGCCAGCAGCCAGAGCAGGACAGGGGGGGAGACCCAGTACTTC
TRBV7-9	13	TRBD1	TRBJ1-4	NA	CASKGTGGEKLFF	TGTGCCAGCAAGGGGACAGGGGGTGAAAAACTGTTTTTT
TRBV20-1	12	NA	TRBJ2-7	many	CSAGSFSYEQYF	TGCAGTGCTGGGAGTTTCTCCTACGAGCAGTACTTC
TRBV4-1	14	NA	TRBJ1-1	NA	CASSPFGERTEAFF	TGCGCCAGCAGCCCCTTCGGGGAGAGGACTGAAGCTTTCTTT
TRBV10-3	14	NA	TRBJ1-6	NA	CAISEVPGGSPLHF	TGTGCCATCAGTGAGGTCCCCGGAGGATCACCCCTCCACTTT